These 21 T cell receptor beta chains originate from one sample sequenced in a study of cytomegalovirus exposure and HLA in healthy donors. PCR primers comprised 60 Vbeta and 13 Jbeta primers. Sequencing used immunoSEQ multiplex PCR; TCRdb keeps in-frame clones, though not all of them. The sample has roughly 140,000 clones; around 79% are singletons. The material sequenced was PBMCs. The receptors stem from a woman aged 40 to 49 in good health and CMV-seropositive.

The chain employs TRBV11-2 and TRBJ1-2; 12 bases map to TRBD1. The V gene's germline CDR1 is SGHAT and CDR2 FQNNGV. CDR3 size: 18 residues. V was pared by 4 bases and J by 5 bases, with 14 bases of the junction left unmatched. The CDR3 region has the DNA TGTGCCAGCAGCTACTGGGACAGGGGGCTTCCTCCGGCGTATGGCTACACCTTC. Encoded protein: CASSYWDRGLPPAYGYTF. Filled out from reference TRBV11-2 and TRBJ1-2, the complete variable domain reads EAGVAQSPRYKIIEKRQSVAFWCNPISGHATLYWYQQILGQGPKLLIQFQNNGVVDDSQLPKDRFSAERLKGVDSTLKIQPAKLEDSAVYLCASSYWDRGLPPAYGYTFGSGTRLTVV.

The chain employs TRBV7-6 and TRBJ1-3; D is unclear. V lost 0 bases, J lost 2 bases, and 8 bases lay in between. The length of the CDR3 is 15 residues. Germline V gene sequence: CDR1 SGHVS, CDR2 FNYEAQ. The CDR3: CASSLAVTPGNTIYF. CDR3 nucleotide sequence: TGTGCCAGCAGCTTAGCGGTGACACCTGGAAACACCATATATTTT.

Comments on this clone: This sample includes further DNA sequences coding for the same CDR3. The chain couples TRBV27 to TRBJ2-1; perhaps TRBD1 as D (6 bases). CDR3 size: 17 residues. The ends were cut back, 3 bases at V and 4 bases at J, with 19 bases in the middle. Germline lookup yields CDR1 MNHEY and CDR2 SMNVEV (reference sequence). DNA for the CDR3: TGTGCCAGCAGTTTGTGGGGGCAGGGCTCTTCATACAATGAGCAGTTCTTC. This codes for CASSLWGQGSSYNEQFF.

The chain uses TRBV5-1 and TRBJ2-2; 15 nucleotides align to TRBD2. The CDR3 runs 18 residues. V lost 4 bases to trimming and J lost 4 bases; unmatched junction nucleotides: 8. CDR1 is SGHRS and CDR2 is YFSETQ in the germline V gene. The CDR3 loop reads CASSLWTSGGVGTGELFF. As DNA, the CDR3 is TGCGCCAGCAGCCTGTGGACTAGCGGGGGGGTTGGCACCGGGGAGCTGTTTTTT.

V and J are TRBV6-5 and TRBJ1-2; D call uncertain. Trimming stripped 6 bases from V and 5 bases from J, with 16 bases between. CDR1 and CDR2 (germline): MNHEY, SVGAGI. This CDR3 comprises 14 residues. The CDR3 DNA sequence: TGTGCCAGCAGGCGCGAGGGTGTGGGGTATGGCTACACCTTC. It specifies CASRREGVGYGYTF.

The chain has TRBV10-3 and TRBJ1-5, with 9 bases that match TRBD1. Germline CDR1 is ENHRY and CDR2 is SYGVKD. V was pared by 10 bases and J by 6 bases, with 10 bases of the junction left unmatched. The CDR3 covers 14 residues. CDR3 sequence (DNA): TGTGCCACCACCGGGACAGGGAGGGGTCAGCCCCAGCATTTT. It is translated as CATTGTGRGQPQHF.

The chain uses TRBV19 and TRBJ2-1; 12 positions match TRBD1. Germline loops: CDR1 LNHDA, CDR2 SQIVND (reference sequence). V shed 3 bases, J shed 7 bases, and the junction held 1 base outside the gene matches. The CDR3 is 14 amino acids. The CDR3 DNA is TGTGCCAGTAGTATGGGACAGGGGGCTAATGAGCAGTTCTTC. It specifies CASSMGQGANEQFF.

This clone appeared a single time. The CDR3 loop is CASSLDRIEPQHF. The DNA for the CDR3 is TGTGCCAGCAGCTTAGACCGAATAGAGCCCCAGCATTTT. The V call is TRBV7-9, the J call TRBJ1-5; no clear D. Trimming left V 1 base short and J 8 bases short, with 9 bases between. This CDR3 is 13 amino acids long. Germline V CDR1 and CDR2: SEHNR, FQNEAQ (reference sequence). Full variable domain (missing parts from reference TRBV7-9 and TRBJ1-5): DTGVSQNPRHKITKRGQNVTFRCDPISEHNRLYWYRQTLGQGPEFLTYFQNEAQLEKSRLLSDRFSAERPKGSFSTLEIQRTEQGDSAMYLCASSLDRIEPQHFGDGTRLSIL.

This clone was observed once. The chain combines TRBV11-1 with TRBJ1-1; maybe TRBD1 (6 bases). From germline, CDR1 is SGHAT and CDR2 FQDESV (reference sequence). The CDR3 has 13 residues. The ends were cut back, 6 bases at V and 4 bases at J, with 12 bases in the middle. Here the CDR3 DNA reads TGTGCCAGCAGGCTACAGGGTGGCACTGAAGCTTTCTTT. Translated, it gives CASRLQGGTEAFF.

Notes on this clone: The same CDR3 arises from other DNA sequences in this sample as well. J is TRBJ2-2 and V is TRBV5-1; D is perhaps TRBD2 (6 bases). Germline loops: CDR1 SGHRS, CDR2 YFSETQ. The CDR3 consists of 16 residues. The ends were cut back, 0 bases at V and 4 bases at J, with 13 bases in the middle. In DNA form, the CDR3 reads TGCGCCAGCAGCTTGGCCGGCGGGGTTGGCACCGGGGAGCTGTTTTTT. It yields the protein CASSLAGGVGTGELFF. Supplemented by reference TRBV5-1 and TRBJ2-2, the full variable domain reads KAGVTQTPRYLIKTRGQQVTLSCSPISGHRSVSWYQQTPGQGLQFLFEYFSETQRNKGNFPGRFSGRQFSNSRSEMNVSTLELGDSALYLCASSLAGGVGTGELFFGEGSRLTVL.

In the case of this clone: This sample includes further DNA sequences coding for the same CDR3. The rearrangement joins TRBV10-3 to TRBJ1-1, with D perhaps matching TRBD1 (6 bases). Germline V lookup: CDR1 ENHRY, CDR2 SYGVKD. Trimming removed 6 bases from V and 6 bases from J, with 17 bases in between. The CDR3 is made up of 14 amino acids. The CDR3 loop reads CAISPGQRSAEAFF. The CDR3 DNA reads TGTGCCATCAGCCCGGGACAAAGGTCTGCTGAAGCTTTCTTT.

The chain has TRBV19 and TRBJ2-2, with D possibly TRBD2 on 6 matching bases. CDR3 length: 14 residues. The germline V gene has CDR1 LNHDA and CDR2 SQIVND (reference sequence). The germline V and J ends were trimmed by 6 bases and 5 bases, with 13 bases remaining between them. CDR3 sequence (DNA): TGTGCCAGTAGCTCGACTAGATGGACCGGGGAGCTGTTTTTT. Translation: CASSSTRWTGELFF.

The J gene is TRBJ2-2, the V gene TRBV7-9, with TRBD2 matching 9 bases. Germline V lookup: CDR1 SEHNR, CDR2 FQNEAQ (reference sequence). The trim removed 11 bases at V and 6 bases at J, leaving 13 bases unmatched. This CDR3 region has 15 residues. CDR3 sequence (DNA): TGTGCCCCGCTTCCGGCGGGGGGGCCGTCCGGGGAGCTGTTTTTT. Translation gives CAPLPAGGPSGELFF.

This clone was seen a few times. The gene calls are TRBV6-6 and TRBJ1-6, with 7 bases fitting TRBD1. V shed 5 bases and J 9 bases; nucleotides not matched to a gene: 4. Germline V gives CDR1 MNHNY, CDR2 SVGAGI (reference sequence). The CDR3 sequence is 13 residues long. In DNA form, the CDR3 reads TGTGCCAGCAGTCGGGACAGTCTTTCACCCCTCCACTTT. This translates into CASSRDSLSPLHF.

The rearrangement joins TRBV11-1 to TRBJ1-6; 8 bases map to TRBD1. The V gene's germline CDR1 is SGHAT and CDR2 FQDESV (reference sequence). This CDR3 is built from 14 residues. Unmatched junction bases numbered 4, after V lost 3 bases and J lost 9 bases. CDR3 in amino acids: CASSFAGGRSPLHF. DNA of the CDR3: TGTGCCAGCAGCTTTGCAGGGGGCCGTTCACCCCTCCACTTT.

This chain uses TRBV2 with TRBJ1-5; no firm D call. This CDR3 has 15 residues. V was shortened by 1 base and J by 6 bases, with 13 bases between the two germline ends. Germline V gene sequence: CDR1 SNHLY, CDR2 FYNNEI. The CDR3 sequence is CASSEGAATTQPQHF. The DNA of the CDR3 is TGTGCCAGCAGTGAAGGCGCCGCGACAACTCAGCCCCAGCATTTT.

The chain has TRBV6-1 and TRBJ1-5; the match to TRBD1 covers 9 bases. Germline CDR1 is MNHNS and CDR2 is SASEGT. The CDR3 length is 14 residues. Losses at the gene ends were 4 bases for V and 6 bases for J; bases not matched to a gene: 4. DNA of the CDR3: TGTGCCAGCAGTGTCGTGGGACAGGGTCAGCCCCAGCATTTT. It translates to CASSVVGQGQPQHF.

CDR3 in DNA: TGCGCCAGCAGGCAAAGGGATGAGGGCACCGGGGAGCTGTTTTTT. Translation: CASRQRDEGTGELFF. The chain is built from TRBV4-1 and TRBJ2-2; TRBD2 might be the D (5 bases). The CDR3 runs to 15 residues. Trimming left V 6 bases short and J 4 bases short, with 15 bases between. Per the germline V gene, CDR1 is MGHRA and CDR2 is YSYEKL.

V usage is TRBV29-1 and J usage is TRBJ2-7; 8 bases fit TRBD2. Unmatched junction bases numbered 5, after V lost 4 bases and J lost 0 bases. Germline-derived CDR1 and CDR2 are SQVTM and ANQGSEA. CDR3 length: 14 residues. The CDR3 DNA sequence: TGCAGCGTTGTTGGGACTAGAAGCTCCTACGAGCAGTACTTC. This sequence encodes CSVVGTRSSYEQYF.

This chain links TRBV4-1 with TRBJ2-7; 7 positions match TRBD1. From germline, CDR1 is MGHRA and CDR2 YSYEKL. The CDR3 consists of 14 residues. The trim removed 4 bases at V and 2 bases at J, leaving 5 bases unmatched. DNA of the CDR3: TGCGCCAGCAGCCTTACCGGGACAGCCTACGAGCAGTACTTC. As protein: CASSLTGTAYEQYF.

This sequence joins TRBV9 and TRBJ1-5; D might be TRBD1 (6 bases). Germline CDR1 and CDR2: SGDLS and YYNGEE. V lost 4 bases and J lost 1, with 12 bases in between. The CDR3 runs to 15 residues. The CDR3 DNA follows: TGTGCCAGCAGCCCCCAAGGGGGAAGCAATCAGCCCCAGCATTTT. Translated, it gives CASSPQGGSNQPQHF.